The rows below give T cell receptor beta chains drawn from one sample of a study of blood T cell repertoires in COVID-19. Profiled with immunoSEQ multiplex PCR; TCRdb holds only in-frame clones, not every one. The table lists under 200,000 clones, 86% of them singletons. The sequencing sample was made of PBMCs or T cells enriched from blood (not recorded which). Source of these receptors: a man in his forties or fifties with acute COVID-19. Both conserved end residues are part of each CDR3. A D gene is named only where the DNA matches it firmly. Expanded clones are given a class, and other clones once, few, many or no size at all.

TRBJ2-3 | - | 15 | - | TRBV7-2 | CASSFSGISTDTQYF | TGTGCCAGCAGCTTTAGCGGCATTAGCACAGATACGCAGTATTTT
TRBJ2-1 | - | 16 | TRBD2 | TRBV7-8 | CASSPPLRLAHNEQFF | TGTGCCAGCAGCCCCCCCCTGAGACTAGCCCACAATGAGCAGTTCTTC
TRBJ2-1 | - | 14 | TRBD2 | TRBV30 | CACPTGTSPNEQFF | TGTGCCTGCCCCACCGGGACTAGCCCCAATGAGCAGTTCTTC
TRBJ2-1 | - | 16 | - | TRBV19 | CASSPPVSLLYNEQFF | TGTGCCAGTAGTCCCCCTGTAAGCCTCCTCTACAATGAGCAGTTCTTC
TRBJ2-3 | - | 17 | TRBD2 | TRBV29-1 | CSVERVGLAGDTDTQYF | TGCAGCGTTGAACGGGTTGGACTAGCGGGAGACACAGATACGCAGTATTTT
TRBJ1-1 | - | 13 | - | TRBV19 | CASSIDPLAEAFF | TGTGCCAGTAGTATTGATCCCTTAGCGGAAGCTTTCTTT
TRBJ2-7 | - | 12 | TRBD1 | TRBV29-1 | CSEFTGAHEQYF | TGCAGCGAGTTTACAGGGGCCCACGAGCAGTACTTC
TRBJ1-2 | few | 15 | - | TRBV6-5 | CASSGGPSPGYGYTF | TGTGCCAGCAGCGGAGGGCCATCCCCGGGGTATGGCTACACCTTC
TRBJ2-5 | - | 14 | - | TRBV7-9 | CASSVLVVSETQYF | TGTGCCAGCAGCGTACTGGTTGTGTCGGAGACCCAGTACTTC
TRBJ2-7 | - | 13 | - | TRBV19 | CASSTGIFYEQYF | TGTGCCAGTTCGACAGGAATTTTTTACGAGCAGTACTTC
TRBJ2-7 | - | 15 | TRBD2 | TRBV19 | CASSYRLAGTYEQYF | TGTGCCAGTAGTTATCGACTAGCGGGAACCTACGAGCAGTACTTC
TRBJ2-5 | - | 20 | TRBD2 | TRBV4-2 | CASSQASGTSGRIQEETQYF | TGTGCCAGCAGCCAAGCTTCCGGGACTAGCGGGAGGATTCAGGAAGAGACCCAGTACTTC
TRBJ1-6 | once | 18 | TRBD1 | TRBV7-8 | CASSLRGKTGGTNSPLHF | TGTGCCAGCAGCTTAAGGGGAAAAACAGGGGGCACGAATTCACCCCTCCACTTT
TRBJ2-5 | - | 13 | - | TRBV27 | CASSQNVQETQYF | TGTGCCAGCAGTCAGAACGTCCAAGAGACCCAGTACTTC
TRBJ2-7 | - | 14 | TRBD1 | TRBV4-2 | CASSHDRGPYEQYF | TGTGCCAGCAGCCATGACAGGGGGCCTTACGAGCAGTACTTC
TRBJ2-5 | - | 16 | TRBD2 | TRBV30 | CAWNARTSGPQETQYF | TGTGCCTGGAACGCTCGGACTAGCGGGCCCCAAGAGACCCAGTACTTC
TRBJ2-7 | - | 13 | - | TRBV7-6 | CASSLAAAGEQYF | TGTGCCAGCAGCTTAGCGGCGGCGGGGGAGCAGTACTTC
TRBJ1-1 | - | 12 | TRBD1 | TRBV6-5 | CASSIRTGEAFF | TGTGCCAGCAGCATTAGGACAGGGGAAGCTTTCTTT
TRBJ2-1 | - | 14 | - | TRBV4-1 | CASSPLPGSLGGFF | TGCGCCAGCAGCCCACTTCCCGGGTCCCTAGGGGGGTTCTTC
TRBJ1-4 | - | 15 | - | TRBV15 | CATSRESPGNEKLFF | TGTGCCACCAGCAGAGAGTCCCCGGGGAATGAAAAACTGTTTTTT
TRBJ1-1 | - | 13 | - | TRBV15 | CATSTSRGIEAFF | TGTGCCACCAGCACCTCTCGGGGTATAGAAGCTTTCTTT
TRBJ1-2 | - | 15 | TRBD1 | TRBV2 | CASSEKRQGAGGYTF | TGTGCCAGCAGTGAAAAACGGCAGGGGGCAGGAGGCTACACCTTC
TRBJ2-3 | - | 16 | - | TRBV4-3 | CASSQGAGASTDTQYF | TGCGCCAGCAGCCAAGGGGCGGGGGCGAGCACAGATACGCAGTATTTT
TRBJ1-4 | - | 13 | - | TRBV27 | CASSLRGEEKLFF | TGTGCCAGCAGTTTACGGGGAGAGGAAAAACTGTTTTTT
TRBJ2-3 | - | 13 | - | TRBV7-9 | CASNSGGTDTQYF | TGTGCCAGCAATTCGGGGGGCACAGATACGCAGTATTTT
TRBJ1-1 | - | 13 | - | TRBV9 | CASSPITVSEAFF | TGTGCCAGCAGCCCTATTACTGTTTCTGAAGCTTTCTTT
TRBJ1-2 | - | 12 | - | TRBV6-1 | CASSETASGYTF | TGTGCCAGCAGTGAGACAGCCTCTGGCTACACCTTC
TRBJ2-2 | - | 17 | - | TRBV5-1 | CASVGVLGTRNTGELFF | TGCGCCAGCGTAGGAGTGTTGGGGACAAGAAACACCGGGGAGCTGTTTTTT